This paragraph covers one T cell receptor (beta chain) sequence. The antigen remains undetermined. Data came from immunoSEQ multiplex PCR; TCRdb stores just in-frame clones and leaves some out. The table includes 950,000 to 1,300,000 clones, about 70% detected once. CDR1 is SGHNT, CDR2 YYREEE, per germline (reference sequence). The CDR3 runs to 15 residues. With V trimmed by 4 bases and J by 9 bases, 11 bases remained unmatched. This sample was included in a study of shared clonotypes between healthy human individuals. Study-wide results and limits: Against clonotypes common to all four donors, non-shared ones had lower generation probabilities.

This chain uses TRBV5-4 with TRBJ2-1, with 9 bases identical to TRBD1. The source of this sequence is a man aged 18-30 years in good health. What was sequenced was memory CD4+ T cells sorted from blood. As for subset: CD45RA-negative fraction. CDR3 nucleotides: TGTGCCAGCAGCGTCGTCGGGACAGGGTTGACTGAGCAGTTCTTC. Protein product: CASSVVGTGLTEQFF.